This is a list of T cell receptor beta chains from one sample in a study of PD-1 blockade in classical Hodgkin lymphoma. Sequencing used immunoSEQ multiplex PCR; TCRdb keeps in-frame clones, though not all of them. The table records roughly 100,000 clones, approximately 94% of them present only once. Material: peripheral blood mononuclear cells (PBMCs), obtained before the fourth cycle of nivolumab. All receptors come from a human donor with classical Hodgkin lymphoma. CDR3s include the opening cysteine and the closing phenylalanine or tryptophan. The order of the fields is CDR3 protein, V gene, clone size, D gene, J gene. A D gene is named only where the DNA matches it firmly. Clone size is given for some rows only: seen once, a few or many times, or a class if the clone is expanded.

CDR3 protein: CASSVWMLAGGDTDTQYF
V gene: TRBV2
clone size: .
D gene: TRBD2
J gene: TRBJ2-3

CDR3 protein: CASSPYDRGRSETQYF
V gene: TRBV27
clone size: .
D gene: TRBD1
J gene: TRBJ2-5

CDR3 protein: CASSPQDRAGYTF
V gene: TRBV7-9
clone size: few
D gene: TRBD1
J gene: TRBJ1-2

CDR3 protein: CASSTPRRARKMNTEAFF
V gene: TRBV28
clone size: once
D gene: .
J gene: TRBJ1-1

CDR3 protein: CASSLGRLDTQYF
V gene: TRBV7-6
clone size: .
D gene: .
J gene: TRBJ2-3

CDR3 protein: CAWSVKGGQPQHF
V gene: TRBV30
clone size: .
D gene: .
J gene: TRBJ1-5

CDR3 protein: CASSIARGAYEKLFF
V gene: TRBV19
clone size: .
D gene: .
J gene: TRBJ1-4

CDR3 protein: CASSSGQGQIEQYF
V gene: TRBV5-1
clone size: .
D gene: TRBD1
J gene: TRBJ2-7

CDR3 protein: CASSPPFRSGIGAQFF
V gene: TRBV7-9
clone size: once
D gene: TRBD2
J gene: TRBJ2-1

CDR3 protein: CASSLAGATDQPQHF
V gene: TRBV7-9
clone size: .
D gene: .
J gene: TRBJ1-5

CDR3 protein: CSVDGGAGRYNEQFF
V gene: TRBV29-1
clone size: .
D gene: .
J gene: TRBJ2-1

CDR3 protein: CASSFVEAETQYF
V gene: TRBV7-2
clone size: .
D gene: .
J gene: TRBJ2-5

CDR3 protein: CASSPPRTGSPETQYF
V gene: TRBV6-6
clone size: .
D gene: TRBD1
J gene: TRBJ2-5

CDR3 protein: CASSAVGTAPNEQFF
V gene: TRBV9
clone size: .
D gene: .
J gene: TRBJ2-1

CDR3 protein: CASSEYRRSGNTDTQYF
V gene: TRBV10-1
clone size: .
D gene: .
J gene: TRBJ2-3

CDR3 protein: CASSDRDWDNEQFF
V gene: TRBV7-9
clone size: .
D gene: .
J gene: TRBJ2-1

CDR3 protein: CAWSGVQEINYGYTF
V gene: TRBV30
clone size: .
D gene: .
J gene: TRBJ1-2

CDR3 protein: CASSAKTGPQETQYF
V gene: TRBV9
clone size: .
D gene: .
J gene: TRBJ2-5

CDR3 protein: CASSLAFSSYEQYF
V gene: TRBV11-2
clone size: .
D gene: .
J gene: TRBJ2-7

CDR3 protein: CASSSHRGRATRAYNEQFF
V gene: TRBV7-8
clone size: .
D gene: TRBD2
J gene: TRBJ2-1

CDR3 protein: CASSLDVSATAGNTIYF
V gene: TRBV7-9
clone size: .
D gene: .
J gene: TRBJ1-3

CDR3 protein: CASSRAGSGEYEQYF
V gene: TRBV5-6
clone size: .
D gene: .
J gene: TRBJ2-7

CDR3 protein: CASSLGTGSYEQYF
V gene: TRBV4-1
clone size: .
D gene: TRBD1
J gene: TRBJ2-7

CDR3 protein: CASRDWGTEKETQYF
V gene: TRBV2
clone size: .
D gene: TRBD1
J gene: TRBJ2-5

CDR3 protein: CASSLETGWAEAFF
V gene: TRBV11-2
clone size: .
D gene: .
J gene: TRBJ1-1

CDR3 protein: CASSSGGTWAAYEQYF
V gene: TRBV7-9
clone size: .
D gene: .
J gene: TRBJ2-7

CDR3 protein: CASSQKASGRTNRENIQYF
V gene: TRBV4-1
clone size: .
D gene: TRBD2
J gene: TRBJ2-4

CDR3 protein: CASSSRTGGVYEQYF
V gene: TRBV27
clone size: .
D gene: TRBD1
J gene: TRBJ2-7

CDR3 protein: CASSWRQGRQEQYF
V gene: TRBV19
clone size: .
D gene: .
J gene: TRBJ2-7

CDR3 protein: CASSLAVGLAGSYEQYF
V gene: TRBV11-1
clone size: .
D gene: TRBD2
J gene: TRBJ2-7

CDR3 protein: CASSGRQTFNYGYTF
V gene: TRBV6-5
clone size: .
D gene: .
J gene: TRBJ1-2

CDR3 protein: CASSLSRRARNEQFF
V gene: TRBV28
clone size: .
D gene: .
J gene: TRBJ2-1

CDR3 protein: CASSQDPLRAGGTYEQYF
V gene: TRBV4-1
clone size: .
D gene: TRBD2
J gene: TRBJ2-7

CDR3 protein: CASNFTGTSGRGGSYEQYF
V gene: TRBV18
clone size: once
D gene: TRBD2
J gene: TRBJ2-7

CDR3 protein: CASSPATSGMRETQYF
V gene: TRBV18
clone size: .
D gene: TRBD2
J gene: TRBJ2-5

CDR3 protein: CASSFGPPYEQYF
V gene: TRBV6-5
clone size: .
D gene: .
J gene: TRBJ2-7

CDR3 protein: CASSLSRGAISGANVLTF
V gene: TRBV28
clone size: .
D gene: .
J gene: TRBJ2-6

CDR3 protein: CASSVGSSGGGEQYF
V gene: TRBV9
clone size: .
D gene: TRBD2
J gene: TRBJ2-7

CDR3 protein: CASSLRISGANVLTF
V gene: TRBV7-3
clone size: .
D gene: .
J gene: TRBJ2-6

CDR3 protein: CASSQDRTSGYEQYF
V gene: TRBV4-2
clone size: .
D gene: TRBD2
J gene: TRBJ2-7

CDR3 protein: CASSLEGAGDYYNEQFF
V gene: TRBV7-3
clone size: .
D gene: TRBD1
J gene: TRBJ2-1

CDR3 protein: CASSISSGEFNEQFF
V gene: TRBV19
clone size: .
D gene: TRBD2
J gene: TRBJ2-1

CDR3 protein: CASSSPTASAKNIQYF
V gene: TRBV13
clone size: .
D gene: .
J gene: TRBJ2-4

CDR3 protein: CASSRSSPSYNEQFF
V gene: TRBV13
clone size: .
D gene: .
J gene: TRBJ2-1

CDR3 protein: CASSVAGGVFGSGNTIYF
V gene: TRBV9
clone size: once
D gene: .
J gene: TRBJ1-3

CDR3 protein: CASSLDGNNSPLHF
V gene: TRBV7-9
clone size: .
D gene: .
J gene: TRBJ1-6

CDR3 protein: CASSRLAGIRLSHEQYF
V gene: TRBV19
clone size: .
D gene: TRBD2
J gene: TRBJ2-7

CDR3 protein: CASSPAGGYEQYF
V gene: TRBV18
clone size: .
D gene: TRBD2
J gene: TRBJ2-7